The 16 T cell receptor beta chains in this list originate from one sample, sequenced in a study of shared clonotypes between healthy human individuals. Assay: immunoSEQ multiplex PCR; the TCRdb copy retains only in-frame clones and omits some. Among 450,000 to 500,000 clones listed, about 72% were seen once. The source material was PBMCs. Every receptor here comes from a woman aged 35 to 49 in good health. Some clones in this sample may be carry-over from other donors' samples.

Written as DNA, the CDR3 is TGTGCCAGCAGCGAGACAGGGGGCACTTATGAGCAGTTCTTC. Its translation is CASSETGGTYEQFF. V gene TRBV11-2 combines with J gene TRBJ2-1, with 10 nucleotides matching TRBD1. Unmatched junction bases numbered 6, after V lost 5 bases and J lost 8 bases. This CDR3 has 14 residues. CDR1 SGHAT and CDR2 FQNNGV come from the germline V gene. Using reference TRBV11-2 and TRBJ2-1 for the parts outside the CDR3, the full variable domain is EAGVAQSPRYKIIEKRQSVAFWCNPISGHATLYWYQQILGQGPKLLIQFQNNGVVDDSQLPKDRFSAERLKGVDSTLKIQPAKLEDSAVYLCASSETGGTYEQFFGPGTRLTVL.

This clone is a singleton in its sample. The gene calls are TRBV7-3 and TRBJ2-3, with D maybe TRBD2 (6 bases). The V gene lost 1 base and the J gene lost 1 base, with 9 bases spanning the gap. Germline V lookup: CDR1 SGHTA, CDR2 FQGTGA. This CDR3 is 15 amino acids long. The CDR3 bases are TGTGCCAGCAGCTTAAACCCTAGCGGCACAGATACGCAGTATTTT. Its protein product is CASSLNPSGTDTQYF.

This clone was seen a few times. This chain connects TRBV5-5 to TRBJ2-7, with TRBD1 matching over 11 bases. There are 15 residues in the CDR3. Germline-derived CDR1 and CDR2 are SGHKS and YYEKEE (reference sequence). The V segment lost 4 bases and the J segment 3 bases; nucleotides outside the gene matches: 6. This chain's CDR3 is CASSVRDRGYYEQYF. CDR3 nucleotides: TGTGCCAGCAGCGTCCGGGACAGGGGGTACTACGAGCAGTACTTC. Complete variable domain (other parts from reference TRBV5-5 and TRBJ2-7): DAGVTQSPTHLIKTRGQQVTLRCSPISGHKSVSWYQQVLGQGPQFIFQYYEKEERGRGNFPDRFSARQFPNYSSELNVNALLLGDSALYLCASSVRDRGYYEQYFGPGTRLTVT.

This clone has only one observation. This chain uses TRBV18 with TRBJ2-7; 7 positions agree with TRBD2. Germline CDR1 and CDR2: KGHSH and LQKENI. The CDR3 length is 15 residues. V lost 5 bases and J lost 7; bases outside the gene matches: 14. The CDR3 reads CASSSTTGGDREQYF. DNA of the CDR3: TGTGCCAGCTCATCTACAACTGGGGGGGATCGGGAGCAGTACTTC.

The chain employs TRBV5-1 and TRBJ2-1; D may be TRBD2 (6 bases). Trimming removed 0 bases from V and 6 bases from J, with 10 bases in between. The CDR3 totals 14 residues. Germline values: CDR1 SGHRS, CDR2 YFSETQ. CDR3 sequence reads: CASSLAGVSNEQFF. The DNA for the CDR3 is TGCGCCAGCAGCTTGGCGGGAGTTTCCAATGAGCAGTTCTTC.

The rearrangement joins TRBV27 to TRBJ2-7; 7 nucleotides align to TRBD2. The CDR3 length is 12 residues. Germline V gives CDR1 MNHEY, CDR2 SMNVEV (reference sequence). J gave up 10 bases and V 4 bases, and 7 bases lay outside the gene matches. CDR3 residues: CASSSQWGGQYF. The CDR3 DNA reads as TGTGCCAGCAGTTCTCAATGGGGGGGACAGTACTTC.

The rearrangement joins TRBV30 to TRBJ2-7; 7 bases match TRBD2. Germline V gene sequence: CDR1 GTSNPN, CDR2 SVGIG (reference sequence). The CDR3 contains 13 residues. Germline trimming cut 5 bases from V and 2 bases from J; bases unmatched to any gene: 6. CDR3 in DNA: TGTGCCTGGCGAGGCGGGGGACCCTACGAGCAGTACTTC. It encodes CAWRGGGPYEQYF.

This clone was detected ten times or more. The rearrangement joins TRBV29-1 to TRBJ2-1; 9 nucleotides line up with TRBD1. Germline V CDR1 and CDR2: SQVTM, ANQGSEA. The CDR3 has 15 residues. The CDR3 is CSAGGRTGAYNEQFF. The CDR3 DNA sequence: TGCAGTGCCGGGGGAAGGACAGGGGCCTACAATGAGCAGTTCTTC.

The genes are TRBV29-1 and TRBJ2-2; D gene uncertain. CDR3 length: 11 residues. Trimming took off 6 bases at V and 5 bases at J, with 7 bases between the two ends. Germline V gene data show CDR1 as SQVTM and CDR2 as ANQGSEA. CDR3 in DNA: TGCAGCGTGGCAGTGACCGGGGAGCTGTTTTTT. Amino acids: CSVAVTGELFF.

V and J are TRBV19 and TRBJ2-4, with a tentative D call TRBD2 (6 bases). Trimming took 8 bases from V and 8 from J, leaving 10 bases between them. Germline V gene data show CDR1 as LNHDA and CDR2 as SQIVND (reference sequence). The CDR3 totals 11 residues. CDR3 residues: CASGSGDIQYF. CDR3 nucleotides: TGTGCCAGTGGGTCGGGGGACATTCAGTACTTC.

The chain combines TRBV7-3 with TRBJ2-1, with TRBD2 as a possible D gene (5 bases). The V end lost 5 bases, the J end lost 2 bases, and 13 bases lay between the germline ends. CDR3 size: 15 residues. Per germline, CDR1 SGHTA and CDR2 FQGTGA. This CDR3 reads CASSPSSGPYNEQFF. The CDR3 DNA is TGTGCCAGCAGCCCCTCCAGCGGCCCCTACAATGAGCAGTTCTTC.

The rearrangement links TRBV5-1 to TRBJ2-5; TRBD1 matches 8 bases. Germline-derived CDR1 and CDR2 are SGHRS and YFSETQ. There are 14 residues in the CDR3. With V trimmed by 6 bases and J by 11 bases, 15 bases remained unmatched. CDR3 region: CASTPRQGAWEQYF. As DNA, the CDR3 is TGCGCCAGCACCCCGAGGCAGGGGGCATGGGAGCAGTACTTC.

This clone came up once. The rearrangement joins TRBV9 to TRBJ2-5, with D perhaps matching TRBD1 or TRBD2 (5 bases each). Deletions cut 2 bases from V and 1 base from J, with 15 bases between. In germline, CDR1 is SGDLS, CDR2 YYNGEE. This CDR3 has 16 residues. CDR3 coding DNA: TGTGCCAGCAGCGTTGGGGATTCGAGGGGCCAAGAGACCCAGTACTTC. Encoded protein: CASSVGDSRGQETQYF.

The J gene is TRBJ1-4, the V gene TRBV25-1; the D gene is possibly TRBD1 (5 bases). The V gene's germline CDR1 is MGHDK and CDR2 SYGVNS. There are 14 residues in the CDR3. V lost 1 base and J lost 8, with 11 bases in between. The DNA for the CDR3 is TGTGCCAGCAGTGAATGGGGGGGTGAGGAAAAACTGTTTTTT. Its protein product is CASSEWGGEEKLFF.

The gene calls are TRBV4-1 and TRBJ1-5; 7 nucleotides align to TRBD1. There are 15 residues in the CDR3. V lost 1 base to trimming and J lost 5 bases; unmatched junction nucleotides: 5. From germline, CDR1 is MGHRA and CDR2 YSYEKL. In DNA, the CDR3 is TGCGCCAGCAGCCAAGGGGGACAGCGAGATCAGCCCCAGCATTTT. Protein product: CASSQGGQRDQPQHF.

This rearrangement joins TRBV6-5 to TRBJ1-2; 7 positions match TRBD1. The CDR3 contains 14 residues. V gave up 5 bases and J gave up 8 bases; unmatched junction bases: 11. Per germline, CDR1 MNHEY and CDR2 SVGAGI. The CDR3 DNA reads as TGTGCCAGCAGTAAGATACAGGGGCCGGGGGGCTACACCTTC. This codes for CASSKIQGPGGYTF.